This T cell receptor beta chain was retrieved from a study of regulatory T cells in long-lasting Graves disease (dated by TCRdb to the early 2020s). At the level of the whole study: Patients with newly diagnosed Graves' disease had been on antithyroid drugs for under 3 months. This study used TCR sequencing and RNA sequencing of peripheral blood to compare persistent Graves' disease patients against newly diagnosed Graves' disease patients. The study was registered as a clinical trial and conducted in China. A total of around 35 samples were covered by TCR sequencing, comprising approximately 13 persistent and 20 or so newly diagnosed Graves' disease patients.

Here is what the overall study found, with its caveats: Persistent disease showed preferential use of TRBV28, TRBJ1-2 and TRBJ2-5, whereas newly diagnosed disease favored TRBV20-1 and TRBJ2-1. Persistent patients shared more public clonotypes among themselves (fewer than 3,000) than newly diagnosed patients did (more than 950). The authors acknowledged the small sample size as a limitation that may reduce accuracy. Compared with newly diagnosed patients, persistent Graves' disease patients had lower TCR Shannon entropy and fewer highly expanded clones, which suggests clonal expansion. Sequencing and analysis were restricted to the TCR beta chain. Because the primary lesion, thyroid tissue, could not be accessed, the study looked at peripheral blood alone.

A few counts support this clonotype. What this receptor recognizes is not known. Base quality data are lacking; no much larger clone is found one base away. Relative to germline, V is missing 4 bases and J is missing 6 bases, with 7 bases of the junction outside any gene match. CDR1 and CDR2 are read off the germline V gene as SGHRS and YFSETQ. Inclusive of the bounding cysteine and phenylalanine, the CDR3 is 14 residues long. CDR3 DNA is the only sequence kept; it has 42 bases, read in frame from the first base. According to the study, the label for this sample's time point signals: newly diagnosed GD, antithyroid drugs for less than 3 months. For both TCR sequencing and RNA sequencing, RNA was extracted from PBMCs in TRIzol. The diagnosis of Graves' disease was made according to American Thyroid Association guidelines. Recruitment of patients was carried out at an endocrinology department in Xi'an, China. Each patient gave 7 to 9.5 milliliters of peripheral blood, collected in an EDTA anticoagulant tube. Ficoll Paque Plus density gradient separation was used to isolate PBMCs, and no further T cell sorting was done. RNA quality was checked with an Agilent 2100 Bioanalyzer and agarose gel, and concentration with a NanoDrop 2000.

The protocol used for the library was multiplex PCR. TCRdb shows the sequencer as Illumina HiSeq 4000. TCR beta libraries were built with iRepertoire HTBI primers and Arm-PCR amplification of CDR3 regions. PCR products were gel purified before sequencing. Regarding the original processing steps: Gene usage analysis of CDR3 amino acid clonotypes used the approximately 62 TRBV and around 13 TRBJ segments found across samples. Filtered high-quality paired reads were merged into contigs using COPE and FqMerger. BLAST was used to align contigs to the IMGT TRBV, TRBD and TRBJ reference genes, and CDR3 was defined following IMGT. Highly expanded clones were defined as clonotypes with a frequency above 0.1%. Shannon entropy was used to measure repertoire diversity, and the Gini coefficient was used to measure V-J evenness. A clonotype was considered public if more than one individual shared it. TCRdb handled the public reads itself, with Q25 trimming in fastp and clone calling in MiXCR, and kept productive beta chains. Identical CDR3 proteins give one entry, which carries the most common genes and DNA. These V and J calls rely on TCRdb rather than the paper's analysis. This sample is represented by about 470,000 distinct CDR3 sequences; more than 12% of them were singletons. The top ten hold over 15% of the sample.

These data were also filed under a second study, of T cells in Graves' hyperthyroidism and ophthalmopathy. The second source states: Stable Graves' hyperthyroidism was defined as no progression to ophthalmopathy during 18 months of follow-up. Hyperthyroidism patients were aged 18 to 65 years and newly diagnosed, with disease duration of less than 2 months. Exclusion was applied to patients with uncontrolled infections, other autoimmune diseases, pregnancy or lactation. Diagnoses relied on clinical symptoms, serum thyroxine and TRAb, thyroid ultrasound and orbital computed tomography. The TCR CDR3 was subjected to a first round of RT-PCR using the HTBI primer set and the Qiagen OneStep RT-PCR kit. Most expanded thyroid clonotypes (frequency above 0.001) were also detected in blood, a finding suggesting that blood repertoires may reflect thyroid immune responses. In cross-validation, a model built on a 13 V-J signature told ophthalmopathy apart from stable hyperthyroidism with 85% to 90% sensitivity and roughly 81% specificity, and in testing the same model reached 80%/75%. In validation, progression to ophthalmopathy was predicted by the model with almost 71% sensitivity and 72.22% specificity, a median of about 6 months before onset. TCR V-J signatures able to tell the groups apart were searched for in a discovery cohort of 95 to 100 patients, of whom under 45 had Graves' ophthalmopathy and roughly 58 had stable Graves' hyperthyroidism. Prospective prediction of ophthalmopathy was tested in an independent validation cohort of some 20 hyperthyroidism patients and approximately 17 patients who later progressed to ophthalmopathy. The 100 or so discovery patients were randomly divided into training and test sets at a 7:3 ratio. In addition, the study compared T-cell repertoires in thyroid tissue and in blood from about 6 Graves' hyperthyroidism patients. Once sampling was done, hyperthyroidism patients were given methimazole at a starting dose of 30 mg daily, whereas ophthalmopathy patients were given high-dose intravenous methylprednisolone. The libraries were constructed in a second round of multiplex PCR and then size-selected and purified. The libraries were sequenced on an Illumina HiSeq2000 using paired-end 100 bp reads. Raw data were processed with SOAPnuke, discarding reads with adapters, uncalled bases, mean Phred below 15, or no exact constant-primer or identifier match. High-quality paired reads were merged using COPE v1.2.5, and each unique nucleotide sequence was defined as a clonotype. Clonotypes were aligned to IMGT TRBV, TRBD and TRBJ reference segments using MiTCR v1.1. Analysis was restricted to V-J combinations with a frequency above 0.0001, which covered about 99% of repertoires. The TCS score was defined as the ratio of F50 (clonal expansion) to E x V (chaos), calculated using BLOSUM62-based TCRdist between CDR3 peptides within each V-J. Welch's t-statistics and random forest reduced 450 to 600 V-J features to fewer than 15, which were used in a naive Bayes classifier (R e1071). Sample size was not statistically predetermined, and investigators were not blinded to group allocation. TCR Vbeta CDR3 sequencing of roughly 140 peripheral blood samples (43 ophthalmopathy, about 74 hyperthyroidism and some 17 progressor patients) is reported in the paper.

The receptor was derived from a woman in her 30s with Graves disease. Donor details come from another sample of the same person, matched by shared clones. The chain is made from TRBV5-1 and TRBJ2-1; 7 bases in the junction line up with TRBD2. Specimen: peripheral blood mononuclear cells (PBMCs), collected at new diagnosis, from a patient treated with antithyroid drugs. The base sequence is TGCGCCAGCAGCCTCGCCGGGAGGAGCAATGAGCAGTTCTTC. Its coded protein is CASSLAGRSNEQFF.